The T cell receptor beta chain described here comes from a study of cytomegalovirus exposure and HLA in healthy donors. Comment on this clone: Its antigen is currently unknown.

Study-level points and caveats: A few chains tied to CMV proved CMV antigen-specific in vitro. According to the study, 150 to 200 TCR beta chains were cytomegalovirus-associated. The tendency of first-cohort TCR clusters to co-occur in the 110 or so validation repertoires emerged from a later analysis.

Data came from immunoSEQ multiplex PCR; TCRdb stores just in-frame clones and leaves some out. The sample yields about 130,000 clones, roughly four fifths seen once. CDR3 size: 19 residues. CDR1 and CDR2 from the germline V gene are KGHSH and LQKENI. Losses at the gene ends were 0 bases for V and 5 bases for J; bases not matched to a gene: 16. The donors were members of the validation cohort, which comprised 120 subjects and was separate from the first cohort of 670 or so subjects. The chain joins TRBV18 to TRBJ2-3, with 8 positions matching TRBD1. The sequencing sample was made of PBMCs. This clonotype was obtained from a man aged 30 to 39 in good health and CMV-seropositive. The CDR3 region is CASSPPVQGDRLNIDTQYF. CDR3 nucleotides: TGTGCCAGCTCACCACCGGTCCAAGGGGACAGGCTAAACATAGATACGCAGTATTTT.